Following are 30 T cell receptor beta chains from one sample sequenced in a study of shared clonotypes between healthy human individuals. The naive CD8 fraction comprised CD45RO-negative cells positively selected for CCR7 and excluded terminally differentiated effector memory CD45RA+ cells. Here immunoSEQ multiplex PCR was the method, and the copy in TCRdb shows in-frame clones only, minus some. The table records some 600,000 clones, 90% to 97% of them present only once. Sample: naive CD8+ T cells sorted from blood. The receptors originated from a woman aged 25 to 39 in good health.

This sequence joins TRBV6-1 and TRBJ1-1; no clear D. This CDR3 has 14 amino acids. V was pared by 4 bases and J by 0 bases, with 9 bases between. Germline V gives CDR1 MNHNS, CDR2 SASEGT. CDR3 amino acids: CASSVDILNTEAFF. Written as DNA, the CDR3 is TGTGCCAGCAGTGTCGACATCTTGAACACTGAAGCTTTCTTT.

The V and J genes are TRBV4-1 and TRBJ2-7; unclear D gene. V lost 1 base and J lost 3, with 10 bases in between. This CDR3 has 14 amino acids. CDR1 is MGHRA, CDR2 YSYEKL, per germline. The CDR3 DNA reads as TGCGCCAGCAGCCAAGTCGGCAGGAACTACGAGCAGTACTTC. It encodes CASSQVGRNYEQYF.

About this clone itself: Other nucleotide sequences from this sample produce the same CDR3. The chain combines TRBV19 with TRBJ2-1, with TRBD1 identical over 8 bases. Trimming removed 1 base from V and 1 base from J; junction bases left unmatched: 0. The CDR3 contains 15 residues. In germline, CDR1 is LNHDA, CDR2 SQIVND (reference sequence). The CDR3 region has the DNA TGTGCCAGTAGTATAGGGACAGGGTCCTACAATGAGCAGTTCTTC. Translating gives CASSIGTGSYNEQFF.

The chain links TRBV6-5 to TRBJ2-7; D call uncertain. CDR1 is MNHEY and CDR2 is SVGAGI in the germline V gene. Trimming left V 2 bases short and J 0 bases short, with 5 bases between. The CDR3 runs to 13 residues. The CDR3 nucleotides read TGTGCCAGCAGTTACAGGAGCTCCTACGAGCAGTACTTC. Translation gives CASSYRSSYEQYF.

The rearrangement joins TRBV10-1 to TRBJ1-4; possible D gene TRBD1, 5 bases. The CDR3 sequence is 17 residues long. V was clipped by 3 bases and J by 7 bases, with 21 bases between them. Germline lookup yields CDR1 WNHNN and CDR2 SYGVQD (reference sequence). The CDR3 sequence is CASSDRRGGIFCEKLFF. CDR3 sequence (DNA): TGCGCCAGCAGTGATAGGAGGGGTGGCATTTTTTGTGAAAAACTGTTTTTT.

As regards this clone: A junction boundary mismatches the germline segment, possibly from a read error. V is TRBV10-2 and J is TRBJ2-7, with 8 positions matching TRBD2. Germline CDR1 and CDR2: WSHSY and SAAADI. This CDR3 is built from 16 residues. CDR3 DNA: TGCGCCAGCAGGAATCCAAGCGGGAGTAACGGGTACGCGCAGTACTTC. Its protein product is CASRNPSGSNGYAQYF.

The gene calls are TRBV19 and TRBJ1-5, with D perhaps matching TRBD1 (5 bases). The V gene's germline CDR1 is LNHDA and CDR2 SQIVND (reference sequence). The V gene lost 9 bases and the J gene lost 1 base, with 16 bases spanning the gap. This CDR3 region has 15 residues. The CDR3 is CASTTVGGSNQPQHF. The DNA for the CDR3 is TGTGCCAGCACGACAGTCGGGGGGAGCAATCAGCCCCAGCATTTT. Filled out from reference TRBV19 and TRBJ1-5, the complete variable domain reads DGGITQSPKYLFRKEGQNVTLSCEQNLNHDAMYWYRQDPGQGLRLIYYSQIVNDFQKGDIAEGYSVSREKKESFPLTVTSAQKNPTAFYLCASTTVGGSNQPQHFGDGTRLSIL.

This clone was counted once. CDR3 protein: CASSLFRAGYGYTF. CDR3 DNA sequence: TGTGCCAGCAGCTTATTCAGGGCCGGCTATGGCTACACCTTC. The rearrangement joins TRBV7-2 to TRBJ1-2; D is perhaps TRBD1 (5 bases). This CDR3 has 14 amino acids. Germline V gene sequence: CDR1 SGHTA, CDR2 FQGNSA. V was pared by 2 bases and J by 4 bases, with 11 bases between.

The chain has TRBV5-6 and TRBJ2-3; TRBD2 agrees at 8 bases. The CDR3 covers 16 residues. V lost 0 bases to trimming and J lost 2 bases; unmatched junction nucleotides: 5. Per the germline V gene, CDR1 is SGHDT and CDR2 is YYEEEE. CDR3 nucleotide sequence: TGTGCCAGCAGCTTGGAGCGGGGGCAGCCCACAGATACGCAGTATTTT. Protein product: CASSLERGQPTDTQYF. Full variable domain (missing parts from reference TRBV5-6 and TRBJ2-3): DAGVTQSPTHLIKTRGQQVTLRCSPKSGHDTVSWYQQALGQGPQFIFQYYEEEERQRGNFPDRFSGHQFPNYSSELNVNALLLGDSALYLCASSLERGQPTDTQYFGPGTRLTVL.

V is TRBV6-6 and J is TRBJ2-2; D not resolved. This CDR3 spans 13 amino acids. The germline V gene has CDR1 MNHNY and CDR2 SVGAGI (reference sequence). V was pared by 2 bases and J by 6 bases, with 7 bases between. CDR3 residues: CASSYVGPGELFF. The CDR3 bases are TGTGCCAGCAGTTACGTGGGTCCCGGGGAGCTGTTTTTT.

The chain recombines TRBV7-8 with TRBJ2-7; 7 nucleotides align to TRBD2. Losses at the gene ends were 0 bases for V and 3 bases for J; bases not matched to a gene: 5. CDR1 is SGHVS, CDR2 FQNEAQ, per germline. CDR3 size: 15 residues. The CDR3 loop is CASSLALGLYYEQYF. CDR3 bases: TGTGCCAGCAGCTTAGCGCTGGGACTATACTACGAGCAGTACTTC.

The rearrangement links TRBV7-9 to TRBJ2-2, with 7 nucleotides matching TRBD1. Germline V gene lookup returns CDR1 SEHNR and CDR2 FQNEAQ (reference sequence). V shed 4 bases, J shed 0 bases, and the junction held 5 bases outside the gene matches. This CDR3 spans 16 amino acids. The CDR3 DNA follows: TGTGCCAGCAGCTCGCAGCAGGGGGCGAACACCGGGGAGCTGTTTTTT. Amino acids: CASSSQQGANTGELFF.

The rearrangement joins TRBV5-6 to TRBJ1-1; possible D gene TRBD1, 5 bases. This CDR3 is built from 14 residues. The V end lost 4 bases, the J end lost 5 bases, and 15 bases lay between the germline ends. Looked up from germline, CDR1 is SGHDT and CDR2 is YYEEEE. The CDR3 coding sequence is TGTGCCAGCAGCCCCGGGACCGGGAAGACTGAAGCTTTCTTT. It translates to CASSPGTGKTEAFF.

The genes are TRBV1 and TRBJ2-6; the table gives TRBD1 as D, unverified against the DNA. TRBV1 is noted as a pseudogene. The CDR3 length is 18 residues. The CDR3 bases are TGCACCAGCAGCCACCTAAGTGGGCTACAGGCGGGGGCCAACGTCCTGACTTTC. Translation: CTSSHLSGLQAGANVLTF.

This clone showed up just a few times. The sample contains more than one DNA sequence encoding this CDR3. The rearrangement links TRBV27 to TRBJ1-1, with D hard to call. The CDR3 length is 12 residues. CDR1 MNHEY and CDR2 SMNVEV come from the germline V gene (reference sequence). Trimming took 2 bases from V and 7 from J, leaving 8 bases between them. CDR3 in amino acids: CASSLSGGEAFF. CDR3 in DNA: TGTGCCAGCAGTTTAAGCGGCGGTGAAGCTTTCTTT.

V usage is TRBV5-1 and J usage is TRBJ2-5; tentative D call: TRBD1 (6 bases). The CDR3 sequence is 15 residues long. V dropped 0 bases and J dropped 5 bases, with 14 bases sitting between them. In germline, CDR1 is SGHRS, CDR2 YFSETQ. CDR3 loop: CASSLGPGVGETQYF. CDR3 DNA sequence: TGCGCCAGCAGCTTGGGTCCAGGGGTTGGGGAGACCCAGTACTTC.

The CDR3, as DNA: TGTGCCAGCAGCCCGGGAGACAACTACGAGCAGTACTTC. This translates into CASSPGDNYEQYF. The rearrangement uses TRBV7-9 and TRBJ2-7; TRBD2 might be the D (6 bases). Germline V gives CDR1 SEHNR, CDR2 FQNEAQ (reference sequence). The V gene lost 5 bases and the J gene lost 3 bases, with 11 bases spanning the gap. The CDR3 sequence is 13 residues long.

This chain joins TRBV7-2 and TRBJ1-1; the D is unclear. Per germline, CDR1 SGHTA and CDR2 FQGNSA. With 2 bases removed from V and 5 bases from J, the gap between germline ends came to 12 bases. CDR3 length: 14 residues. This chain's CDR3 is CASSLSPLGTEAFF. DNA for the CDR3: TGTGCCAGCAGCTTAAGCCCTCTCGGGACTGAAGCTTTCTTT. Combining the CDR3 with reference TRBV7-2 and TRBJ1-1 gives the whole variable domain GAGVSQSPSNKVTEKGKDVELRCDPISGHTALYWYRQSLGQGLEFLIYFQGNSAPDKSGLPSDRFSAERTGGSVSTLTIQRTQQEDSAVYLCASSLSPLGTEAFFGQGTRLTVV.

This clone has more than one count but fewer than ten. The gene calls are TRBV5-1 and TRBJ2-7; TRBD2 agrees at 10 bases. From germline, CDR1 is SGHRS and CDR2 YFSETQ. The CDR3 runs to 16 residues. The V segment lost 1 base and the J segment 3 bases; nucleotides outside the gene matches: 7. In DNA form, the CDR3 reads TGCGCCAGCAGCTTGTTTGGGACTAGCGTTAACTACGAGCAGTACTTC. This encodes CASSLFGTSVNYEQYF.

The chain employs TRBV9 and TRBJ2-5; D unclear. The CDR3 sequence is 15 residues long. Trimming shortened V by 0 bases and J by 3 bases, and 12 bases separated the two germline ends. Germline CDR1 SGDLS, CDR2 YYNGEE. The CDR3 sequence is CASSVAGRNEETQYF. The DNA of the CDR3 is TGTGCCAGCAGCGTAGCTGGACGGAATGAAGAGACCCAGTACTTC. Full variable domain (rest looked up from reference TRBV9 and TRBJ2-5): DSGVTQTPKHLITATGQRVTLRCSPRSGDLSVYWYQQSLDQGLQFLIQYYNGEERAKGNILERFSAQQFPDLHSELNLSSLELGDSALYFCASSVAGRNEETQYFGPGTRLLVL.

The J gene is TRBJ2-5, the V gene TRBV14; the D gene is possibly TRBD2 (5 bases). Germline values: CDR1 SGHDN, CDR2 FVKESK. The CDR3 sequence is 13 residues long. V dropped 4 bases and J dropped 0 bases, with 6 bases sitting between them. CDR3 DNA: TGTGCCAGCAGCCTAGCGAACCAAGAGACCCAGTACTTC. This encodes CASSLANQETQYF.

The V gene is TRBV7-2, the J gene TRBJ2-7; D perhaps matches TRBD2 (6 bases). The germline V gene encodes CDR1 SGHTA and CDR2 FQGNSA. CDR3 length: 15 amino acids. V lost 2 bases to trimming and J lost 3 bases, with 14 bases between them. This CDR3 reads CASSLFFREVYEQYF. In nucleotides, the CDR3 is TGTGCCAGCAGCTTATTCTTCAGGGAGGTCTACGAGCAGTACTTC.

V and J are TRBV6-1 and TRBJ2-3; 7 bases agree with TRBD2. This CDR3 is built from 17 residues. V gave up 0 bases and J gave up 2 bases; unmatched junction bases: 8. CDR1 and CDR2 (germline): MNHNS, SASEGT. The CDR3 reads CASSEAVRAGITDTQYF. Here the CDR3 DNA reads TGTGCCAGCAGTGAAGCGGTAAGAGCGGGAATCACAGATACGCAGTATTTT.

The chain couples TRBV5-4 to TRBJ2-7, with D unresolved. The V gene's germline CDR1 is SGHNT and CDR2 YYREEE (reference sequence). The CDR3 length is 13 residues. The germline V and J ends were trimmed by 0 bases and 5 bases, with 9 bases remaining between them. CDR3 residues: CASSLDPQDEQYF. CDR3 coding DNA: TGTGCCAGCAGCTTGGACCCTCAGGACGAGCAGTACTTC.

The chain carries TRBV29-1 and TRBJ2-7, with a possible D match to TRBD2 (5 bases). From germline, CDR1 is SQVTM and CDR2 ANQGSEA. The CDR3 runs 14 residues. V lost 4 bases and J 3 bases, leaving 16 bases between the germline ends. DNA of the CDR3: TGCAGCGTTGTGGGAGCAAGAAGCAACTACGAGCAGTACTTC. The encoded protein is CSVVGARSNYEQYF.

This clone was seen once. The chain is built from TRBV4-1 and TRBJ2-1; TRBD2 agrees at 12 bases. Germline V CDR1 and CDR2: MGHRA, YSYEKL. The V and J ends lost 4 bases and 6 bases, in that order; junction bases with no gene match: 4. This CDR3 spans 15 amino acids. The CDR3: CASSRLAGGVNEQFF. DNA for the CDR3: TGCGCCAGCAGCCGTCTAGCGGGAGGGGTCAATGAGCAGTTCTTC.

The J gene is TRBJ1-1, the V gene TRBV6-1, with D unclear. The CDR3 contains 13 residues. The germline V and J ends were trimmed by 8 bases and 3 bases, with 13 bases remaining between them. Germline V gene sequence: CDR1 MNHNS, CDR2 SASEGT. CDR3 nucleotides: TGTGCCAGCGACATCGGGATTTACACTGAAGCTTTCTTT. Its protein is CASDIGIYTEAFF.

This clone has a single count. Additional DNA sequences in this sample encode the identical CDR3. The rearrangement uses TRBV28 and TRBJ2-7; D unresolved. V gave up 1 base and J gave up 7 bases, with 8 bases separating them. Germline V gene lookup returns CDR1 MDHEN and CDR2 SYDVKM. The CDR3 is 12 amino acids. CDR3 bases: TGTGCCAGCAGTTTATTAGGCAGAGAGCAGTACTTC. It translates to CASSLLGREQYF.

The rearrangement links TRBV2 to TRBJ2-3; no reliable D call. CDR1 and CDR2 (germline): SNHLY, FYNNEI. V shed 3 bases and J shed 11 bases, with 9 bases lying between them. The CDR3 runs to 11 residues. The CDR3 DNA reads as TGTGCCAGCAGTGATGCCCTTGGGCAGTATTTT. Its translation: CASSDALGQYF.

This chain connects TRBV27 to TRBJ1-1, with D uncertain. V lost 6 bases, J lost 3 bases, and 11 bases lay in between. The CDR3 runs to 13 residues. CDR1 MNHEY and CDR2 SMNVEV come from the germline V gene (reference sequence). CDR3: CASRRLSDTEAFF. In DNA form, the CDR3 reads TGTGCCAGCAGAAGGTTGTCGGACACTGAAGCTTTCTTT.